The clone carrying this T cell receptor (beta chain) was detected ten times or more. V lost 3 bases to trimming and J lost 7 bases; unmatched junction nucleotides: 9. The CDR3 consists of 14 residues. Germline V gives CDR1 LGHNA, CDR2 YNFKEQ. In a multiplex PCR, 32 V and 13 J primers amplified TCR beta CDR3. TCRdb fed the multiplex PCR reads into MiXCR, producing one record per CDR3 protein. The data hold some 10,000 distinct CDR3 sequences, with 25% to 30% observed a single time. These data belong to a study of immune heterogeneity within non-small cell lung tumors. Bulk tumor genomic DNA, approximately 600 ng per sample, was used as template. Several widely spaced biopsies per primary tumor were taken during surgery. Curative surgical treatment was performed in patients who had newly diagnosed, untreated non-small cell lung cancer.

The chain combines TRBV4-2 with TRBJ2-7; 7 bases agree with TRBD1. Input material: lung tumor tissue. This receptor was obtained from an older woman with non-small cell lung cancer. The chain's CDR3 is CASSQGPQGDEQYF. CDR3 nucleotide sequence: TGTGCCAGCAGCCAGGGCCCCCAGGGGGATGAGCAGTACTTC.